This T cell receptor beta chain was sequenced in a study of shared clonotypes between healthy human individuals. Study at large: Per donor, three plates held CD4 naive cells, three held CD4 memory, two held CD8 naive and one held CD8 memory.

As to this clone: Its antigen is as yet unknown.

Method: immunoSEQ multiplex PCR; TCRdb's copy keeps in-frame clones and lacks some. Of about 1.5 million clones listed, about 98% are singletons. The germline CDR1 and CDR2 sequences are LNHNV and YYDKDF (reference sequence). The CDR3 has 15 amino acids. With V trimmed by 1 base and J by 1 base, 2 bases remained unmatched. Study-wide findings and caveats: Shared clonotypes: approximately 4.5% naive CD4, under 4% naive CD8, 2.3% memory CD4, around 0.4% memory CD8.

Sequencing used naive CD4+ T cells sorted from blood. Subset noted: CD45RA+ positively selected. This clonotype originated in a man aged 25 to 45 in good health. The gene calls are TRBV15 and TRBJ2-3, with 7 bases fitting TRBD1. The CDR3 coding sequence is TGTGCCACCAGCAGAGCCGACAGGGGCACAGATACGCAGTATTTT. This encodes CATSRADRGTDTQYF.